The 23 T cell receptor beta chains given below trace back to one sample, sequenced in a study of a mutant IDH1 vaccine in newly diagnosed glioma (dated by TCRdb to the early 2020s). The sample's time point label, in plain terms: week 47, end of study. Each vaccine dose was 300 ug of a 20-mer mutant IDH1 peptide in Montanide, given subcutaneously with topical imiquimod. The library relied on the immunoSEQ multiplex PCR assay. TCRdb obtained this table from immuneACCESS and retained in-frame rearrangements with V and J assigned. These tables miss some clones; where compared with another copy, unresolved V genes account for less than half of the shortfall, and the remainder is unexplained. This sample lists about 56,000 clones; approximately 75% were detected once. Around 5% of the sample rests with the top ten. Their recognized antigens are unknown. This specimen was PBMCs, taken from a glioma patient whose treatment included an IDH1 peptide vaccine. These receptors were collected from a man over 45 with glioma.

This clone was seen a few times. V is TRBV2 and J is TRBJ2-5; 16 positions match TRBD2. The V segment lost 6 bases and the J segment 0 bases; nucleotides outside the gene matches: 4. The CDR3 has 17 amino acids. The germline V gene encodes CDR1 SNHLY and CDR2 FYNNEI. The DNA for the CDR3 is TGTGCCAGCAGACCGGGACTAGCGGGGGGGTACCAAGAGACCCAGTACTTC. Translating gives CASRPGLAGGYQETQYF.

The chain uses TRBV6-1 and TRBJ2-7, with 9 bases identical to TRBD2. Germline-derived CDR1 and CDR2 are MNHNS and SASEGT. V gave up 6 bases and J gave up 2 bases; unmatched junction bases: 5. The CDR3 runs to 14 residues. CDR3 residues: CASSKRGAAYEQYF. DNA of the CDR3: TGTGCCAGCAGCAAGCGGGGGGCCGCCTACGAGCAGTACTTC.

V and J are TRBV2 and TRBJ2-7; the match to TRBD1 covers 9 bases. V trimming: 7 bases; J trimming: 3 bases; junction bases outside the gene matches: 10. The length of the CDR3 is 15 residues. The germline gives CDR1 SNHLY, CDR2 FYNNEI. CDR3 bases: TGTGCCAGCATCTCACCGGGACAGGGATTCTACGAGCAGTACTTC. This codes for CASISPGQGFYEQYF. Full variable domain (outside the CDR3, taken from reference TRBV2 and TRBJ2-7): EPEVTQTPSHQVTQMGQEVILRCVPISNHLYFYWYRQILGQKVEFLVSFYNNEISEKSEIFDDQFSVERPDGSNFTLKIRSTKLEDSAMYFCASISPGQGFYEQYFGPGTRLTVT.

CDR3 sequence reads: CAWSVWGRGQEQFF. The DNA for the CDR3 is TGTGCCTGGAGTGTTTGGGGCAGGGGGCAAGAGCAGTTCTTC. The chain joins TRBV30 to TRBJ2-1, with 8 nucleotides matching TRBD1. V was clipped by 0 bases and J by 10 bases; unmatched bases: 8. The CDR3 length is 14 residues. Germline loops: CDR1 GTSNPN, CDR2 SVGIG (reference sequence).

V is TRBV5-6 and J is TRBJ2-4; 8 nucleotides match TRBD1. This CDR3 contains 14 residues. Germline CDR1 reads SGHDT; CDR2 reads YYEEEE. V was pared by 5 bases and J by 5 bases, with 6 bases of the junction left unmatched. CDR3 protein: CASRGRGQENIQYF. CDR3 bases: TGTGCCAGCAGAGGCAGGGGGCAAGAAAACATTCAGTACTTC.

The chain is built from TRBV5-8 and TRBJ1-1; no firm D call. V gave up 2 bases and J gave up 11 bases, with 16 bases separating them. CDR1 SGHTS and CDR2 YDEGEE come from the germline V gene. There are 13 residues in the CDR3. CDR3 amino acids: CASSLGQGGRAFF. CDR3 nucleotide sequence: TGTGCCAGCAGCTTAGGGCAAGGAGGGCGGGCTTTCTTT.

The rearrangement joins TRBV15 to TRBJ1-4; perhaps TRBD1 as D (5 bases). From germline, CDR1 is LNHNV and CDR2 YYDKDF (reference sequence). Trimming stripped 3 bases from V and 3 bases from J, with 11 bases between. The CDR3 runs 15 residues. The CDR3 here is CATSRGTEPNEKLFF. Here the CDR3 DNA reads TGTGCCACCAGCAGGGGGACCGAGCCTAATGAAAAACTGTTTTTT.

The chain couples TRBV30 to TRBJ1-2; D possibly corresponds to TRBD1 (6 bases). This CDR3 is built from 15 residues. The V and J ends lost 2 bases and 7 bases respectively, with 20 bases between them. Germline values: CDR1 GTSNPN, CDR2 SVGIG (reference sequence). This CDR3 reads CAWSPTQGPAGGYTF. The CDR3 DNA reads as TGTGCCTGGAGTCCCACTCAGGGGCCTGCTGGTGGCTACACCTTC.

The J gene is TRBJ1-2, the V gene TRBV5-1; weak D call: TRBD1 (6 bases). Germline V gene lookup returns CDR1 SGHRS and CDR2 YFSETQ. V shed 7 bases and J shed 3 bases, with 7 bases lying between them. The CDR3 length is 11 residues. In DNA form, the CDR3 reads TGCGCCAGCCGACAGGACTATGGCTACACCTTC. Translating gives CASRQDYGYTF. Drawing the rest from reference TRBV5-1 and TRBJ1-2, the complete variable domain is KAGVTQTPRYLIKTRGQQVTLSCSPISGHRSVSWYQQTPGQGLQFLFEYFSETQRNKGNFPGRFSGRQFSNSRSEMNVSTLELGDSALYLCASRQDYGYTFGSGTRLTVV.

CDR3 residues: CASSQGTGGIDEQFF. The DNA of the CDR3 is TGTGCCAGCAGCCAAGGGACAGGGGGAATCGATGAGCAGTTCTTC. The chain carries TRBV14 and TRBJ2-1; 10 nucleotides line up with TRBD1. This CDR3 contains 15 residues. V dropped 1 base and J dropped 8; count of bases not matched to a gene: 5. Germline loops: CDR1 SGHDN, CDR2 FVKESK.

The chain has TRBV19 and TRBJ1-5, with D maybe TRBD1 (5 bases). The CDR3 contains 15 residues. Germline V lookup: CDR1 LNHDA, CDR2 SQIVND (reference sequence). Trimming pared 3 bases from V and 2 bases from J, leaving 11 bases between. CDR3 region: CASSINQGGNQPQHF. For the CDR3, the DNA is TGTGCCAGTAGTATTAACCAGGGAGGCAATCAGCCCCAGCATTTT.

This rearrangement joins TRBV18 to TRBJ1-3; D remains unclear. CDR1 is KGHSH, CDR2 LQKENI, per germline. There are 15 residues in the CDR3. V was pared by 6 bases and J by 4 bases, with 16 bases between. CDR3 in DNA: TGTGCCAGCTCTCCTGTCGGGAGGGCAGGAAACACCATATATTTT. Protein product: CASSPVGRAGNTIYF.

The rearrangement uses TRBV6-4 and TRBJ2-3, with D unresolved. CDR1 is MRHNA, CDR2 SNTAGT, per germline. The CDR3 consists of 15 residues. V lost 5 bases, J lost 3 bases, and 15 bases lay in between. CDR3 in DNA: TGTGCCAGCAGTAGAGGCGGAGTAGGTACAGATACGCAGTATTTT. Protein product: CASSRGGVGTDTQYF.

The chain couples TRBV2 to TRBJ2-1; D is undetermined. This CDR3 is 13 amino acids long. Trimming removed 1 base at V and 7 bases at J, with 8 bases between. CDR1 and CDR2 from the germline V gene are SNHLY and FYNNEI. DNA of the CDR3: TGTGCCAGCAGTGAAGGGCTGGAGAATGAGCAGTTCTTC. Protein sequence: CASSEGLENEQFF.

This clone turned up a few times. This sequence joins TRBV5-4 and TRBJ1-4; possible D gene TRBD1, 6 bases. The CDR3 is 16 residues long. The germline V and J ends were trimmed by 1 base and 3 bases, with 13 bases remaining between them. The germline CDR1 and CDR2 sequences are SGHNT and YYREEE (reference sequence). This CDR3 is CASSLSGVGSNEKLFF. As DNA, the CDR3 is TGTGCCAGCAGCTTGTCAGGGGTGGGGTCTAATGAAAAACTGTTTTTT.

CDR3 coding DNA: TGCGCCAGCGCTAGCGGGGGGGTCAATTGGGATACGCAGTATTTT. It translates to CASASGGVNWDTQYF. The V gene is TRBV4-1, the J gene TRBJ2-3, with 12 bases that match TRBD2. In germline, CDR1 is MGHRA, CDR2 YSYEKL. Trimming took 8 bases from V and 6 from J; bases not matched to a gene: 9. CDR3 length equals 15 residues.

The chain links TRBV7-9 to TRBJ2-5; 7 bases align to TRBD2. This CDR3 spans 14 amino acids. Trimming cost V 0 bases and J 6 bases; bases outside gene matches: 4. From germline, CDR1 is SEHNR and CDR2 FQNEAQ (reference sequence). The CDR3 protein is CASSLAGGGQTQYF. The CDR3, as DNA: TGTGCCAGCAGCTTAGCGGGCGGGGGTCAGACCCAGTACTTC.

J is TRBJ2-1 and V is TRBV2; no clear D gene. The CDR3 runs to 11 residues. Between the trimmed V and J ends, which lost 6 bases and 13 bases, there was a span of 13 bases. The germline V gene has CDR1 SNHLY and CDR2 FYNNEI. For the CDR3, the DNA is TGTGCCAGCAGCCCTTACGGATCCCAGTTCTTC. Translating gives CASSPYGSQFF.

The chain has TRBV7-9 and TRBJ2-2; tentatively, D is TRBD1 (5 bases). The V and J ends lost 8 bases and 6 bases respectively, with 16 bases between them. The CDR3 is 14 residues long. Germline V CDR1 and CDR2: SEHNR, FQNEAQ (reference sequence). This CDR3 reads CASSLTVGAGELFF. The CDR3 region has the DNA TGTGCCAGCTCCTTAACGGTAGGGGCCGGGGAGCTGTTTTTT.

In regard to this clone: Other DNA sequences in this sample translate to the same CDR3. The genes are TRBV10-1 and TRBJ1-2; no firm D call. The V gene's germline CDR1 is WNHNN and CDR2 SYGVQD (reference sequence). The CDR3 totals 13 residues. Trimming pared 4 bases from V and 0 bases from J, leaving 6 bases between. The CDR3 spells CASSGPPNYGYTF. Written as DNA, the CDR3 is TGCGCCAGCAGTGGTCCACCTAACTATGGCTACACCTTC.

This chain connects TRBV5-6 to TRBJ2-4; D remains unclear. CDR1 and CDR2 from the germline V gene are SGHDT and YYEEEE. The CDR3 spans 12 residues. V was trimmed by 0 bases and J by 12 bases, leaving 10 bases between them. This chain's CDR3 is CASSLELSSQYF. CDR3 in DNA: TGTGCCAGCAGCTTGGAGCTGTCGAGTCAGTACTTC.

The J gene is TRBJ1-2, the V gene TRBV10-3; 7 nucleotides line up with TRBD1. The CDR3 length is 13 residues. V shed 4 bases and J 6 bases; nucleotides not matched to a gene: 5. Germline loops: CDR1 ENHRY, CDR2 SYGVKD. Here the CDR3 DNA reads TGTGCCATCAGTGGGACAGGTACTAATGGCTACACCTTC. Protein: CAISGTGTNGYTF.

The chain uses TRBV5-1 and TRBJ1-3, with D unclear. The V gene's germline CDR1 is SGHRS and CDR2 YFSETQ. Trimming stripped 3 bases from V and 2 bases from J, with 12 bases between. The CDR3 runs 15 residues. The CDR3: CASSSEASAGNTIYF. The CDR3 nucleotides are TGCGCCAGCAGCTCGGAGGCCTCCGCTGGAAACACCATATATTTT.